The sequence of this TCR beta chain was determined in a study of T cells in tuberculosis. Study background: T cells were selected with CD1B tetramers loaded with glucose monomycolate. Study outcomes and limitations: Active tuberculosis patients had shorter CDR3-alpha; the beta difference was nonsignificant. Samples were chosen by availability of cryopreserved specimens.

Measured with immunoSEQ multiplex PCR; TCRdb has only the in-frame clones, and not every one. The table lists fewer than 11,000 clones, around 94% of them singletons. As to this clone: The antigen is not known.

Sample: PBMCs. This TCR was recovered from an adult with tuberculosis.

The DNA of the CDR3 is TGTGCCAGCAGTTTATCCCCTTGGGGTAGCGGGGGAGGAGATACGCAGTATTTT. It codes for CASSLSPWGSGGGDTQYF. J is TRBJ2-3 and V is TRBV27; 9 positions match TRBD2. V was pared by 0 bases and J by 5 bases, with 12 bases of the junction left unmatched. Germline CDR1 and CDR2: MNHEY and SMNVEV (reference sequence). The CDR3 is made up of 18 amino acids.